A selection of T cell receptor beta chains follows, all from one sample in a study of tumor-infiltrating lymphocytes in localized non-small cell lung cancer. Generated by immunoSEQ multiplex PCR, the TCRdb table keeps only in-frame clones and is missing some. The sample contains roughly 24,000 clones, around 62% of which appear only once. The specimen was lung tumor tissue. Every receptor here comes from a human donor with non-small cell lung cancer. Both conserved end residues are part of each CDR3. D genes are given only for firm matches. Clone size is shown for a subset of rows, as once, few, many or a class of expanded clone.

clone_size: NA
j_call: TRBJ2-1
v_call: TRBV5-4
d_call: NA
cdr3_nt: TGTGCCAGCAGCTTGGTACCAGGGGATGATCTGGGTGAGCAGTTCTTC
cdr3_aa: CASSLVPGDDLGEQFF

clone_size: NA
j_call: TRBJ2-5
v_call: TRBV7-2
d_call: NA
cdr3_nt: TGTGCCAGCAGCTTAGAGTTGACGGAAGAGACCCAGTACTTC
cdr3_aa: CASSLELTEETQYF

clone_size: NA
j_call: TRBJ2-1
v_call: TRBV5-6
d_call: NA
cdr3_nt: TGTGCCAGCAGCTTTCGGGGGGCACGAAGTGAGCAGTTCTTC
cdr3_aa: CASSFRGARSEQFF

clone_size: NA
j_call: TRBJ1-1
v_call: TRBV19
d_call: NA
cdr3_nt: TGTGCCAGTAGTATAGCCAGGACGACTAACACTGAAGCTTTCTTT
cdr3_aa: CASSIARTTNTEAFF

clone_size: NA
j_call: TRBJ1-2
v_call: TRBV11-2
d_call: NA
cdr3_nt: TGTGCCAGCAGCCAGAGTCTAACGAGCGATCGTGGCTATGGCTACACCTTC
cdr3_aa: CASSQSLTSDRGYGYTF

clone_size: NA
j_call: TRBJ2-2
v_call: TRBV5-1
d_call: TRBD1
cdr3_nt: TGCGCCAGCAGCCAAACCCCCGCGGGGACAGGCCCCTCCGGGGAGCTGTTTTTT
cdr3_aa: CASSQTPAGTGPSGELFF

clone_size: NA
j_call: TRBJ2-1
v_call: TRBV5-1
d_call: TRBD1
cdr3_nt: TGCGCCAGCGCCGTGAGACAGGGGGCTAGGGTGGACAATGAGCAGTTCTTC
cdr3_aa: CASAVRQGARVDNEQFF

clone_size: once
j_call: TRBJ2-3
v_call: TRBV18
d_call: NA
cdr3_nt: TGTGCCAGCTCGCGACTCGGACGGGGGGCCACAGATACGCAGTATTTT
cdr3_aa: CASSRLGRGATDTQYF

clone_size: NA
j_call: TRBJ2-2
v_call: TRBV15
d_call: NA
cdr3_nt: TGTGCCACCAGCAGAGCTACCGGGGAGCTGTTTTTT
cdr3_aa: CATSRATGELFF

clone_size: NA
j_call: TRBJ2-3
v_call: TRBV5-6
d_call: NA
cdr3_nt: TGTGCCAGCAGCTCCCCCCGGGGTACGGGCACAGATACGCAGTATTTT
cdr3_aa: CASSSPRGTGTDTQYF

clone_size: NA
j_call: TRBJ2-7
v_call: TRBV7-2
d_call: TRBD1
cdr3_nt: TGTGCCAGCAGCTTCTTTCCGGGACAGGGAAGCTCCGAGCAGTACTTC
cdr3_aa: CASSFFPGQGSSEQYF

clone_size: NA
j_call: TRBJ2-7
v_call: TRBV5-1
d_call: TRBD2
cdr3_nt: TGCGCCAGCAGCTCACTAAAAGCGGGAGTAGTTCACGAGCAGTACTTC
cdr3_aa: CASSSLKAGVVHEQYF

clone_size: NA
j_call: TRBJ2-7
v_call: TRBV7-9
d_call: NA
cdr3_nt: TGTGCCAGCAGCTTAAGTCGGGGCCCCTACGAGCAGTACTTC
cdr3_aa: CASSLSRGPYEQYF

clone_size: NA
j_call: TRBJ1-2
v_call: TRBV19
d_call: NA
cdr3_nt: TGTGCCAGTAGTCGCCAGCTTTATGGCTACACCTTC
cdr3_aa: CASSRQLYGYTF

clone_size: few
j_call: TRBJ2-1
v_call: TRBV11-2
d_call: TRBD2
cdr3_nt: TGTGCCAGCAGCTTAGCGTTCGGCGGGAGGGACAATGAGCAGTTCTTC
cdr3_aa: CASSLAFGGRDNEQFF

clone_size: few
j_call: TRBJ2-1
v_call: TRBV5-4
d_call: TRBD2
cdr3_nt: TGTGCCAGCAGCGGGGACTACGAGTACAATGAGCAGTTCTTC
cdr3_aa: CASSGDYEYNEQFF

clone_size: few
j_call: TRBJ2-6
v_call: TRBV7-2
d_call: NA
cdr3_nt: TGTGCCAGCAGGGGTGCCGTTGGGGCCAACGTCCTGACTTTC
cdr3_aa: CASRGAVGANVLTF

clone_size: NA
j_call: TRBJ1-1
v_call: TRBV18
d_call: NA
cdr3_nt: TGTGCCAGCTCACCCGGACAGAACACTGAAGCTTTCTTT
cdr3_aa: CASSPGQNTEAFF

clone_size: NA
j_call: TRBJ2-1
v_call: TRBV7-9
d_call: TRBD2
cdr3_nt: TGTGCCAGCAGCGGCGAAAGGACTAGCGGGATATATGAGCAGTTCTTC
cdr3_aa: CASSGERTSGIYEQFF

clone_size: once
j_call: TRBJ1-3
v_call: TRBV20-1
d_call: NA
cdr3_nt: TGCAGTGGGAAATCTGGAAACACCATATATTTT
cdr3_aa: CSGKSGNTIYF

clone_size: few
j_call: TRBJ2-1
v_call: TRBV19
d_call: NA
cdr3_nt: TGTGCCAGTAGTACTCCTACAGGAGGGAATGAGCAGTTCTTC
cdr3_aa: CASSTPTGGNEQFF

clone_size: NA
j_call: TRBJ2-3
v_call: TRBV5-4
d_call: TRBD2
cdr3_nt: TGTGCCAGCAGCTTCGCGGGAGGGACAGATACGCAGTATTTT
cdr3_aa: CASSFAGGTDTQYF

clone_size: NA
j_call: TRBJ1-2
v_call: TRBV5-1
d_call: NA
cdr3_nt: TGCGCCAGCAGCCCCGAGGGTGGCTATGGCTACACCTTC
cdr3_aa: CASSPEGGYGYTF

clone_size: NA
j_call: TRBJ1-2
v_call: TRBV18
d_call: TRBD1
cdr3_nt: TGTGCCAGCTCACTCCAAAGTGGGGGGACAGTCTATGGCTACACCTTC
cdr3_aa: CASSLQSGGTVYGYTF

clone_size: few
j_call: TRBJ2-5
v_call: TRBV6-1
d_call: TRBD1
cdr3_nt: TGTGCCAGCAGTGAAATGGGACAGAGAAGGTACCAAGAGACCCAGTACTTC
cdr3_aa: CASSEMGQRRYQETQYF

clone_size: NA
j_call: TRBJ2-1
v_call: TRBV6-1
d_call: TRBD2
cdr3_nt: TGTGCCACCTCCACGGGAGGGCCATACAATGAGCAGTTCTTC
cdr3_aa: CATSTGGPYNEQFF

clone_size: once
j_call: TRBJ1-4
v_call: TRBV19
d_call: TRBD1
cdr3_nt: TGTGCCAGTAGTATGAGGTTGGGACAGGGGGCAGAAAAACTGTTTTTT
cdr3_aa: CASSMRLGQGAEKLFF

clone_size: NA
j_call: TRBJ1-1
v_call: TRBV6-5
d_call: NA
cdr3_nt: TGTGCCACCCAGGGAAGGGCGGGAGTGTTGGAAGCTTTCTTT
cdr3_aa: CATQGRAGVLEAFF

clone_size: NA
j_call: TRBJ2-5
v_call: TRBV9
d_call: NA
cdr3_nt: TGTGCCAGCAGCTTCGGAGGGCCCGGGGAGACCCAGTACTTC
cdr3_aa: CASSFGGPGETQYF

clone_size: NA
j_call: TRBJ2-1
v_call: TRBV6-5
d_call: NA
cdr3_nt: TGTGCCAGCACCACCGGGAACGCTCATCCCAATGAGCAGTTCTTC
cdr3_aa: CASTTGNAHPNEQFF

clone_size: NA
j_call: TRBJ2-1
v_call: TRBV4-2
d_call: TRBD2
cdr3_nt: TGTGCCAGCAGCCACGGACTAGCGGGAGGAGAGCAGTTCTTC
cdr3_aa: CASSHGLAGGEQFF

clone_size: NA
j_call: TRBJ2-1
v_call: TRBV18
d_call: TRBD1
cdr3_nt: TGTGCCAGCTCACCCGGACAGGTCGATGAGCAGTTCTTC
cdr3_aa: CASSPGQVDEQFF

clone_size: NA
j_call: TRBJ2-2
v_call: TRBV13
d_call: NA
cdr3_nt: TGTGCCAGCAGCTTATATACCGGGGAGCTGTTTTTT
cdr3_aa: CASSLYTGELFF

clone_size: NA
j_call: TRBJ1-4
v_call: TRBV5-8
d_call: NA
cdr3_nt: TGTGCCAGCAGCTTGGGGGACGGAACAACTAATGAAAAACTGTTTTTT
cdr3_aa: CASSLGDGTTNEKLFF

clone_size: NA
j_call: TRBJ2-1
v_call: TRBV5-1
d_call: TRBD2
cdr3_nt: TGCGCCAGCAGCCTCCGGACTAGCGGGAGTCTTGGTGAGCAGTTCTTC
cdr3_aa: CASSLRTSGSLGEQFF

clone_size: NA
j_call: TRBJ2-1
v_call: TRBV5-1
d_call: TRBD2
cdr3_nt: TGCGCCAGCAGCTCCCGGGGGGAGGAATACAATGAGCAGTTCTTC
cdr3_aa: CASSSRGEEYNEQFF

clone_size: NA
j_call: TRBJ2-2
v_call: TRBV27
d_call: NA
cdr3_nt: TGTGCCAGCAGTAAAATAGAGAACGGGGAGCTGTTTTTT
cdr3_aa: CASSKIENGELFF

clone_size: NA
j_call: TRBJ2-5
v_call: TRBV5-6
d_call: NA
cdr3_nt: TGTGCCAGCAGCCCCGGACCTGACCCGTACCAAGAGACCCAGTACTTC
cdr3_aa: CASSPGPDPYQETQYF

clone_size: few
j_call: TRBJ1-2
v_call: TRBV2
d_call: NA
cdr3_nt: TGTGCCAGCAACGACAGAAACTATGGCTACACCTTC
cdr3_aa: CASNDRNYGYTF

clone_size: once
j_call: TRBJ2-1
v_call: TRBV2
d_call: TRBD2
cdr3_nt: TGTGCCAGCAGGGGATTAGCGGGAGAAGCGGATGAGCAGTTCTTC
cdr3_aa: CASRGLAGEADEQFF

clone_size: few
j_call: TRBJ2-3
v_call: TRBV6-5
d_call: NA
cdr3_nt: TGTGCCAGCTCCCGGCGGGAAGGAGATACGCAGTATTTT
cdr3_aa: CASSRREGDTQYF

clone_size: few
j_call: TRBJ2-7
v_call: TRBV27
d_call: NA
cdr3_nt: TGTGCCAGCAGGGGGGACGCCTACGAGCAGTACTTC
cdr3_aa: CASRGDAYEQYF

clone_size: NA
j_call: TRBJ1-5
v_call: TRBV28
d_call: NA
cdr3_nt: TGTGCCAGCAGCTACGGGGGGGCCAATCAGCCCCAGCATTTT
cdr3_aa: CASSYGGANQPQHF

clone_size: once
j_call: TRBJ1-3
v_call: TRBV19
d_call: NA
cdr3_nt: TGTGCCAGTAGTATTGAGTTCCACTCTGGAAACACCATATATTTT
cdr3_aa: CASSIEFHSGNTIYF

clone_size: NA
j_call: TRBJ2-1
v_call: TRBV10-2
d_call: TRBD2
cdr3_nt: TGCGCCAGCAGTGATCTAGCGGGAGGGAATGAGCAGTTCTTC
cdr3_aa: CASSDLAGGNEQFF

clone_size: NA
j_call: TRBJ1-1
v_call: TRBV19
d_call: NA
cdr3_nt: TGTGCCAGTAGTATAATGGATCCTCGGTACACTGAAGCTTTCTTT
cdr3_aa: CASSIMDPRYTEAFF

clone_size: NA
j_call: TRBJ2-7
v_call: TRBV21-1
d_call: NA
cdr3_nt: TGTGCCAGCAGCAAAGGACTACCGGGAGCGTTAGGACTAGCGGGCACCCATTCCTACGAGCAGTACTTC
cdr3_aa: CASSKGLPGALGLAGTHSYEQYF

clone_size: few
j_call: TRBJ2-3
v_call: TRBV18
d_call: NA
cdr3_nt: TGTGCCAGCTCACTACAGGGTTCCACAGATACGCAGTATTTT
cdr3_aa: CASSLQGSTDTQYF

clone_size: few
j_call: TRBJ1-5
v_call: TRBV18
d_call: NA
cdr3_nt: TGTGCCAGCTCACCGACAGGAGACGATCAGCCCCAGCATTTT
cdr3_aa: CASSPTGDDQPQHF

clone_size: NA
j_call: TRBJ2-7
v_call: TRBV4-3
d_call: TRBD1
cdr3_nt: TGCGCCAGCAGCCTTAGGACAGGGACCTACGAGCAGTACTTC
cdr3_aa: CASSLRTGTYEQYF

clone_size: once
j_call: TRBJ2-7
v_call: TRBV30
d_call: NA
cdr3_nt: TGTGCCTGGAGTGTAATGTCAGGTTACTCCTACGAGCAGTACTTC
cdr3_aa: CAWSVMSGYSYEQYF